This note documents a single TCR beta chain sequence. Its antigen remains unidentified. The study ran the assay at deep level. The authors split each subset's genomic DNA evenly across several immunoSEQ plates. Produced via immunoSEQ multiplex PCR; TCRdb's table is partial and in-frame only. The repertoire holds some 2,000,000 clones, with 85% to 95% as singletons. Terminally differentiated effector memory CD45RA+ cells were excluded from the naive CD8 cells, which were CD45RO-negative and positively selected for CCR7. This entry belongs to a study of shared clonotypes between healthy human individuals. At the level of the study: A couple of women and a few men aged 18 to 49 made up the donors. Study results and caveats: Owing to a small donor count, the genetic and exposure-history diversity represented was limited.

The CDR3 runs 13 residues. V was shortened by 3 bases and J by 3 bases, with 9 bases between the two germline ends. Germline loops: CDR1 MNHNS, CDR2 SASEGT. The receptor was isolated from a man aged 18 to 29 in good health. Sequenced: naive CD8+ T cells sorted from blood. This chain joins TRBV6-1 and TRBJ2-7; D is uncertain. The CDR3 protein is CASSDTPFYEQYF. The CDR3 DNA sequence: TGTGCCAGCAGTGATACACCCTTCTACGAGCAGTACTTC.